The 30 T cell receptor beta chains listed next were all sequenced from one sample in a study of Ad26.COV2.S vaccination and SARS-CoV-2 variants. Clones were read by immunoSEQ multiplex PCR, and TCRdb kept only the in-frame ones, dropping some. The sample shows about 480,000 clones, about 83% of them seen only once. Treatment noted: 15 to 20 received Ad26.COV2.S at low or high dose, single or two shots; five or six received placebo; per-sample allocation not given. Following the first vaccine or placebo injection, samples were taken on day 63. Sequenced material: peripheral blood, taken in a trial of Ad26.COV2.S vaccine versus placebo. The receptors come from a person aged 18-60 years who received the Ad26.COV2.S COVID-19 vaccine or a placebo.

This clone has only a few counts. V usage is TRBV9 and J usage is TRBJ1-5, with D possibly matching TRBD1 (6 bases). Germline V gene lookup returns CDR1 SGDLS and CDR2 YYNGEE. V lost 7 bases to trimming and J lost 4 bases, with 18 bases between them. This CDR3 comprises 15 residues. The CDR3 nucleotides are TGTGCCAGCTGGGACACCACTAGGGCAAATCAGCCCCAGCATTTT. Translating gives CASWDTTRANQPQHF.

The rearrangement uses TRBV27 and TRBJ2-3; either TRBD1 or TRBD2 may supply D (5 bases each). Germline V gives CDR1 MNHEY, CDR2 SMNVEV (reference sequence). V lost 5 bases to trimming and J lost 1 base, with 25 bases between them. This CDR3 spans 19 amino acids. The CDR3 region is CASSIQGMWLVGGTDTQYF. The CDR3 nucleotides read TGTGCCAGCAGTATTCAGGGCATGTGGCTCGTCGGGGGCACAGATACGCAGTATTTT.

The rearrangement uses TRBV19 and TRBJ2-1, with TRBD2 identical over 12 bases. Germline trimming cut 4 bases from V and 6 bases from J; bases unmatched to any gene: 4. The CDR3 is made up of 15 amino acids. Germline CDR1 reads LNHDA; CDR2 reads SQIVND (reference sequence). Here the CDR3 reads CASSNLAGGGNEQFF. CDR3 in DNA: TGTGCCAGTAGTAATCTAGCGGGAGGGGGCAATGAGCAGTTCTTC.

This clone was seen more than once but under ten times. The CDR3 DNA sequence: TGTGCCAGCAGCTTAGCGAACTCTGGAAACACCATATATTTT. It specifies CASSLANSGNTIYF. The V and J genes are TRBV7-8 and TRBJ1-3, with no clear D. This CDR3 is built from 14 residues. V was clipped by 0 bases and J by 0 bases, with 3 bases between them. The germline V gene has CDR1 SGHVS and CDR2 FQNEAQ.

This clone was recorded a few times. The rearrangement uses TRBV29-1 and TRBJ2-3; no definite D call. CDR3 length: 12 amino acids. Looked up from germline, CDR1 is SQVTM and CDR2 is ANQGSEA. The CDR3 loop reads CRGSSSTDTQYF. The CDR3 DNA is TGCAGAGGGTCGTCTAGCACAGATACGCAGTATTTT.

V usage is TRBV29-1 and J usage is TRBJ2-1; perhaps D is TRBD1 or TRBD2 (6 bases each). Germline CDR1 reads SQVTM; CDR2 reads ANQGSEA. The CDR3 extends over 15 amino acids. The V end lost 8 bases, the J end lost 0 bases, and 17 bases lay between the germline ends. CDR3 amino acids: CSYRGLKNSYNEQFF. In DNA, the CDR3 is TGCAGCTATCGGGGGCTGAAGAACTCCTACAATGAGCAGTTCTTC.

The V call is TRBV6-2 or TRBV6-3, the J call TRBJ2-7; 7 bases are a match to TRBD2. In germline, CDR1 is MNHEY, CDR2 SVGEGT. The CDR3 totals 13 residues. V was pared by 6 bases and J by 2 bases, with 4 bases of the junction left unmatched. Here the CDR3 reads CASRPSGTYEQYF. CDR3 bases: TGTGCCAGCAGACCTAGCGGAACCTACGAGCAGTACTTC.

This chain joins TRBV25-1 and TRBJ2-5, with D unresolved. CDR1 is MGHDK, CDR2 SYGVNS, per germline. V lost 5 bases, J lost 8 bases, and 18 bases lay in between. This CDR3 is 14 amino acids long. CDR3 amino acids: CASSPQVARDTQYF. The DNA for the CDR3 is TGTGCCAGCAGTCCCCAGGTGGCAAGAGATACCCAGTACTTC. Variable domain in full (rest from reference TRBV25-1 and TRBJ2-5): EADIYQTPRYLVIGTGKKITLECSQTMGHDKMYWYQQDPGMELHLIHYSYGVNSTEKGDLSSESTVSRIRTEHFPLTLESARPSHTSQYLCASSPQVARDTQYFGPGTRLLVL.

The gene calls are TRBV2 and TRBJ2-7; weak D call: TRBD1 (5 bases). Germline V CDR1 and CDR2: SNHLY, FYNNEI. V lost 6 bases, J lost 2 bases, and 14 bases lay in between. CDR3 length: 14 residues. DNA for the CDR3: TGTGCCAGCAGCGCCGTTGCCAGGGCCTACGAGCAGTACTTC. Residues: CASSAVARAYEQYF.

The chain combines TRBV30 with TRBJ2-7, with 16 bases aligning to TRBD2. With V trimmed by 5 bases and J by 4 bases, 2 bases remained unmatched. The CDR3 totals 14 residues. CDR1 and CDR2 (germline): GTSNPN, SVGIG (reference sequence). DNA of the CDR3: TGTGCCTGGGGGGGACTAGCGGGAGGGTACGAGCAGTACTTC. It specifies CAWGGLAGGYEQYF.

This chain joins TRBV28 and TRBJ1-5, with D uncertain. Trimming cost V 5 bases and J 0 bases, with 11 bases left between them. Germline V gene data show CDR1 as MDHEN and CDR2 as SYDVKM. The CDR3 is 15 amino acids. This CDR3 reads CASSPSGDSNQPQHF. The CDR3, as DNA: TGTGCCAGCAGTCCTTCAGGAGATAGCAATCAGCCCCAGCATTTT.

This clone occurred once. The J gene is TRBJ1-4, the V gene TRBV4-3; D unresolved. V lost 1 base and J 1 base, leaving 10 bases between the germline ends. CDR3 length equals 16 residues. CDR1 is LGHNA, CDR2 YSLEER, per germline. The CDR3 loop reads CASSQVLAGTNEKLFF. The DNA of the CDR3 is TGCGCCAGCAGCCAAGTTCTAGCTGGAACTAATGAAAAACTGTTTTTT.

The chain recombines TRBV18 with TRBJ1-1; D is unclear. This CDR3 is built from 13 residues. Looked up from germline, CDR1 is KGHSH and CDR2 is LQKENI. Trimming cost V 3 bases and J 3 bases, with 8 bases left between them. Here the CDR3 reads CASSPLAHTEAFF. The CDR3, as DNA: TGTGCCAGCTCACCCCTGGCCCACACTGAAGCTTTCTTT.

The V gene is TRBV4-3, the J gene TRBJ2-1; TRBD2 is a possible D gene (5 bases). V lost 0 bases and J lost 0, with 9 bases in between. The CDR3 sequence is 16 residues long. CDR1 is LGHNA, CDR2 YSLEER, per germline. The DNA for the CDR3 is TGCGCCAGCAGCCAAGAAGCAGCGGCCTCCTACAATGAGCAGTTCTTC. Translated, it gives CASSQEAAASYNEQFF.

The rearrangement joins TRBV7-2 to TRBJ2-7, with 11 positions matching TRBD1. V was clipped by 1 base and J by 2 bases; unmatched bases: 1. The CDR3 sequence is 15 residues long. In germline, CDR1 is SGHTA, CDR2 FQGNSA. CDR3 bases: TGTGCCAGCAGCTTAGGGGGACAGGGGGCCTACGAGCAGTACTTC. This translates into CASSLGGQGAYEQYF.

This chain uses TRBV5-1 with TRBJ2-1; TRBD1 matches 8 bases. V lost 5 bases and J lost 5; bases outside the gene matches: 6. There are 14 residues in the CDR3. Germline CDR1 and CDR2: SGHRS and YFSETQ. CDR3 in amino acids: CASSAGGPDNEQFF. The CDR3 nucleotides are TGCGCCAGCAGTGCAGGGGGCCCTGACAATGAGCAGTTCTTC.

The rearrangement links TRBV28 to TRBJ2-3, with D unclear. The germline V gene encodes CDR1 MDHEN and CDR2 SYDVKM. CDR3 length equals 11 residues. Deletions cut 5 bases from V and 5 bases from J, with 5 bases between. DNA for the CDR3: TGTGCCAGCAGTCTCAAAGATACGCAGTATTTT. The encoded protein is CASSLKDTQYF.

As DNA, the CDR3 is TGTGCCAGCAGTTATTCTGCGGCAGCATATGGCTACACCTTC. Protein: CASSYSAAAYGYTF. The chain joins TRBV6-6 to TRBJ1-2; D uncertain. CDR1 and CDR2 from the germline V gene are MNHNY and SVGAGI (reference sequence). V was pared by 3 bases and J by 5 bases, with 13 bases between. This CDR3 comprises 14 residues.

This clone was seen only once. CDR3 amino acids: CASATTGRVRGELFF. In nucleotides, the CDR3 is TGTGCTAGTGCCACCACGGGGAGAGTCCGCGGGGAGCTGTTTTTT. This chain joins TRBV12-5 and TRBJ2-2; D is possibly TRBD2 (5 bases). Germline V gene sequence: CDR1 LGHNT, CDR2 FRNRAP. This CDR3 is 15 amino acids long. V dropped 7 bases and J dropped 7 bases, with 19 bases sitting between them.

The V gene is TRBV30, the J gene TRBJ2-3; 8 bases are a match to TRBD2. CDR1 and CDR2 (germline): GTSNPN, SVGIG (reference sequence). The CDR3 totals 15 residues. J lost 6 bases, V lost 1 base, and 9 bases had no gene match. The CDR3 nucleotides read TGTGCCTGGAGTGCCTCCGGGAGGGGGGTTGATACGCAGTATTTT. This gives the protein CAWSASGRGVDTQYF.

This clone was detected a few times. The gene calls are TRBV19 and TRBJ2-3, with 7 bases lining up with TRBD2. V shed 3 bases, J shed 0 bases, and the junction held 3 bases outside the gene matches. The CDR3 covers 15 residues. Looked up from germline, CDR1 is LNHDA and CDR2 is SQIVND (reference sequence). CDR3 DNA: TGTGCCAGTAGTATGCGGGGGACTAGCACAGATACGCAGTATTTT. It yields the protein CASSMRGTSTDTQYF.

CDR3 sequence reads: CASKGDPDEQYF. CDR3 coding DNA: TGTGCCAGCAAGGGGGATCCGGACGAGCAGTACTTC. This chain links TRBV25-1 with TRBJ2-7, with D possibly being TRBD1 (6 bases). There are 12 residues in the CDR3. Germline loops: CDR1 MGHDK, CDR2 SYGVNS. The germline V and J ends were trimmed by 7 bases and 5 bases, with 12 bases remaining between them.

The chain joins TRBV30 to TRBJ1-2; no definite D call. The CDR3 runs 12 residues. The V gene's germline CDR1 is GTSNPN and CDR2 SVGIG (reference sequence). V lost 5 bases and J 8 bases, leaving 15 bases between the germline ends. The CDR3 DNA is TGTGCCTGGGTGGAGGGTATCGGCGGCTACACCTTC. Protein: CAWVEGIGGYTF.

V usage is TRBV7-8 and J usage is TRBJ2-5; 8 positions match TRBD1. CDR1 is SGHVS, CDR2 FQNEAQ, per germline. V dropped 2 bases and J dropped 1; count of bases not matched to a gene: 9. The CDR3 extends over 17 amino acids. CDR3 protein: CASSLRPGQVAQETQYF. Here the CDR3 DNA reads TGTGCCAGCAGCTTACGACCGGGACAGGTCGCCCAAGAGACCCAGTACTTC.

V and J are TRBV30 and TRBJ1-6, with D unclear. V was shortened by 1 base and J by 6 bases, with 10 bases between the two germline ends. This CDR3 is 14 amino acids long. Germline-derived CDR1 and CDR2 are GTSNPN and SVGIG (reference sequence). Here the CDR3 reads CAWSELRGNSPLHF. CDR3 DNA: TGTGCCTGGAGTGAGCTCCGCGGTAATTCACCCCTCCACTTT.

This rearrangement joins TRBV5-1 to TRBJ2-3, with TRBD2 matching over 10 bases. The CDR3 spans 15 residues. Germline V CDR1 and CDR2: SGHRS, YFSETQ. The J segment lost 6 bases and the V segment lost 7 bases, leaving 11 bases of the junction unmatched. CDR3 amino acids: CASARASGGLDTQYF. CDR3 nucleotide sequence: TGCGCCAGCGCACGGGCTAGCGGGGGCTTGGATACGCAGTATTTT.

The V and J genes are TRBV27 and TRBJ1-5, with 9 bases identical to TRBD1. CDR1 is MNHEY and CDR2 is SMNVEV in the germline V gene (reference sequence). V was pared by 5 bases and J by 6 bases, with 2 bases of the junction left unmatched. This CDR3 is 13 amino acids long. CDR3 DNA: TGTGCCAGCAGTGGGACAGGGCCTCAGCCCCAGCATTTT. This gives the protein CASSGTGPQPQHF.

This chain uses TRBV7-9 with TRBJ2-7; 9 bases match TRBD1. Germline lookup yields CDR1 SEHNR and CDR2 FQNEAQ (reference sequence). The J segment lost 7 bases and the V segment lost 6 bases, leaving 10 bases of the junction unmatched. CDR3 length: 14 amino acids. CDR3 in amino acids: CASRGDRAFDEQYF. CDR3 in DNA: TGTGCCAGCAGGGGGGACAGGGCATTTGATGAGCAGTACTTC.

In DNA, the CDR3 is TGTGCCAGCAGCCAAGTAGGAAATGAGCAGTTCTTC. Translated, it gives CASSQVGNEQFF. The chain recombines TRBV3-1 (or the pseudogene TRBV3-2) with TRBJ2-1; D unclear. The CDR3 extends over 12 amino acids. Trimming took off 1 base at V and 7 bases at J, with 5 bases between the two ends. Germline-derived CDR1 and CDR2 are LGHDT and YNNKEL (reference sequence).

The chain recombines TRBV19 with TRBJ2-1; 16 bases map to TRBD2. The CDR3 sequence is 18 residues long. Losses at the gene ends were 5 bases for V and 7 bases for J; bases not matched to a gene: 11. Germline V lookup: CDR1 LNHDA, CDR2 SQIVND (reference sequence). CDR3 coding DNA: TGTGCCAGTAGTTCGGGACTAGCGGGAGGGCCCTGGGGTAATGAGCAGTTCTTC. This encodes CASSSGLAGGPWGNEQFF.